A selection of T cell receptor beta chains follows, all from one sample in a study of T cell clones after liver transplantation. Libraries were prepared by immunoSEQ multiplex PCR; TCRdb keeps only in-frame clonotypes and omits some of them. This sample yields 53,000 or so clones, of which approximately 84% are seen a single time; roughly 8.1% belongs to the top ten. The sample here was CD4+ T cells from blood, taken before liver transplant. These receptors all come from a human donor who received a liver transplant. Each CDR3 is given with its conserved first and last residue. D genes are given only for firm matches. Some rows mark clone size as missing; the rest say once, few, many or name a class of expanded clone.

V gene: TRBV5-1
D gene: .
clone size: once
CDR3 length: 14
J gene: TRBJ2-3
CDR3 protein: CASSTLRRTDTQYF
CDR3 DNA: TGCGCCAGCAGCACCCTACGGAGGACAGATACGCAGTATTTT

V gene: TRBV7-2
D gene: .
clone size: .
CDR3 length: 14
J gene: TRBJ2-7
CDR3 protein: CASSFLTGSYEQYF
CDR3 DNA: TGTGCCAGCAGCTTTCTGACTGGCTCCTACGAGCAGTACTTC

V gene: TRBV19
D gene: TRBD1
clone size: .
CDR3 length: 20
J gene: TRBJ2-4
CDR3 protein: CASSIRPGQGATRAKNIQYF
CDR3 DNA: TGTGCCAGTAGTATTCGGCCGGGACAGGGGGCGACTAGGGCCAAAAACATTCAGTACTTC

V gene: TRBV7-2
D gene: TRBD2
clone size: .
CDR3 length: 15
J gene: TRBJ2-1
CDR3 protein: CASSLGLAGGYEQFF
CDR3 DNA: TGTGCCAGCAGCTTAGGGCTAGCGGGGGGGTATGAGCAGTTCTTC

V gene: TRBV27
D gene: .
clone size: .
CDR3 length: 14
J gene: TRBJ2-3
CDR3 protein: CASSLPETTDTQYF
CDR3 DNA: TGTGCCAGCAGTTTACCCGAGACGACTGATACGCAGTATTTT

V gene: TRBV25-1
D gene: .
clone size: .
CDR3 length: 14
J gene: TRBJ2-5
CDR3 protein: CASRLKRDTGTQYF
CDR3 DNA: TGTGCCAGCAGACTTAAGAGGGACACTGGGACCCAGTACTTC

V gene: TRBV4-3
D gene: TRBD1
clone size: .
CDR3 length: 14
J gene: TRBJ2-7
CDR3 protein: CASSHGQGLREQYF
CDR3 DNA: TGCGCCAGCAGCCACGGACAGGGCCTAAGGGAGCAGTACTTC

V gene: TRBV4-3
D gene: .
clone size: .
CDR3 length: 16
J gene: TRBJ2-2
CDR3 protein: CASSLGALAETGELFF
CDR3 DNA: TGCGCCAGCAGCCTGGGGGCCCTAGCGGAAACCGGGGAGCTGTTTTTT

V gene: TRBV29-1
D gene: .
clone size: .
CDR3 length: 13
J gene: TRBJ1-1
CDR3 protein: CSVGGPSNTEAFF
CDR3 DNA: TGCAGCGTTGGAGGACCTTCGAACACTGAAGCTTTCTTT

V gene: TRBV18
D gene: .
clone size: few
CDR3 length: 17
J gene: TRBJ2-2
CDR3 protein: CASSPTWRQPNTGELFF
CDR3 DNA: TGTGCCAGCTCACCTACCTGGCGGCAGCCGAACACCGGGGAGCTGTTTTTT

V gene: TRBV7-2
D gene: .
clone size: .
CDR3 length: 15
J gene: TRBJ1-2
CDR3 protein: CASSSQAVPNYGYTF
CDR3 DNA: TGTGCCAGCAGCTCTCAGGCAGTCCCTAACTATGGCTACACCTTC

V gene: TRBV5-1
D gene: .
clone size: .
CDR3 length: 16
J gene: TRBJ2-3
CDR3 protein: CASSLLWRASTDTQYF
CDR3 DNA: TGCGCCAGCAGCTTGTTGTGGCGAGCTAGCACAGATACGCAGTATTTT

V gene: TRBV11-3
D gene: .
clone size: .
CDR3 length: 13
J gene: TRBJ2-5
CDR3 protein: CASSFGGAETQYF
CDR3 DNA: TGTGCCAGCAGTTTTGGTGGTGCGGAGACCCAGTACTTC

V gene: TRBV18
D gene: .
clone size: .
CDR3 length: 13
J gene: TRBJ1-3
CDR3 protein: CASSRGTGNTIYF
CDR3 DNA: TGTGCCAGCTCCCGAGGAACTGGAAACACCATATATTTT

V gene: TRBV10-2
D gene: .
clone size: .
CDR3 length: 13
J gene: TRBJ2-5
CDR3 protein: CASKAGAQETQYF
CDR3 DNA: TGCGCCAGCAAGGCGGGGGCTCAAGAGACCCAGTACTTC

V gene: TRBV18
D gene: .
clone size: few
CDR3 length: 13
J gene: TRBJ2-2
CDR3 protein: CASSPGLYGELFF
CDR3 DNA: TGTGCCAGCTCACCTGGGCTGTACGGGGAGCTGTTTTTT

V gene: TRBV29-1
D gene: TRBD1
clone size: .
CDR3 length: 13
J gene: TRBJ2-2
CDR3 protein: CSVAQGFVGELFF
CDR3 DNA: TGCAGCGTTGCACAGGGGTTTGTCGGGGAGCTGTTTTTT

V gene: TRBV4-3
D gene: .
clone size: .
CDR3 length: 15
J gene: TRBJ2-3
CDR3 protein: CASSQGHTPTDTQYF
CDR3 DNA: TGCGCCAGCAGCCAAGGTCATACCCCCACAGATACGCAGTATTTT

V gene: TRBV7-6
D gene: .
clone size: once
CDR3 length: 16
J gene: TRBJ2-1
CDR3 protein: CASSSKRLGGSNEQFF
CDR3 DNA: TGTGCCAGCAGCTCAAAGCGACTGGGTGGGAGTAATGAGCAGTTCTTC

V gene: TRBV15
D gene: .
clone size: .
CDR3 length: 16
J gene: TRBJ2-3
CDR3 protein: CATSRDLGEGTDTQYF
CDR3 DNA: TGTGCCACCAGCAGAGATCTGGGGGAGGGCACAGATACGCAGTATTTT

V gene: TRBV12-5
D gene: .
clone size: .
CDR3 length: 13
J gene: TRBJ2-4
CDR3 protein: CASGLGLWDIQYF
CDR3 DNA: TGTGCTAGTGGTTTGGGCCTGTGGGACATTCAGTACTTC

V gene: TRBV30
D gene: TRBD2
clone size: .
CDR3 length: 16
J gene: TRBJ2-3
CDR3 protein: CAWRLQGAGGPDTQYF
CDR3 DNA: TGTGCCTGGCGCTTACAAGGGGCGGGAGGCCCAGATACGCAGTATTTT

V gene: TRBV5-4
D gene: .
clone size: .
CDR3 length: 16
J gene: TRBJ1-1
CDR3 protein: CASSLTPEVKSAEAFF
CDR3 DNA: TGTGCCAGCAGCTTAACACCCGAGGTGAAGTCGGCTGAAGCTTTCTTT

V gene: TRBV5-4
D gene: TRBD1
clone size: .
CDR3 length: 18
J gene: TRBJ1-4
CDR3 protein: CASSSNRDRGQTREKLFF
CDR3 DNA: TGTGCCAGCAGCTCGAACCGGGACAGGGGGCAAACTAGAGAAAAACTGTTTTTT

V gene: TRBV5-4
D gene: TRBD2
clone size: .
CDR3 length: 17
J gene: TRBJ2-7
CDR3 protein: CASSLGRLAGASYEQYF
CDR3 DNA: TGTGCCAGCAGCTTGGGCAGACTAGCGGGAGCCTCCTACGAGCAGTACTTC

V gene: TRBV6-1
D gene: .
clone size: .
CDR3 length: 14
J gene: TRBJ1-1
CDR3 protein: CASSPGTTNTEAFF
CDR3 DNA: TGTGCCAGCAGTCCCGGGACAACCAACACTGAAGCTTTCTTT

V gene: TRBV7-2
D gene: .
clone size: few
CDR3 length: 15
J gene: TRBJ1-4
CDR3 protein: CASSLVGGSNEKLFF
CDR3 DNA: TGTGCCAGCAGCTTAGTGGGGGGATCTAATGAAAAACTGTTTTTT

V gene: TRBV7-2
D gene: .
clone size: .
CDR3 length: 11
J gene: TRBJ2-5
CDR3 protein: CASSSQETQYF
CDR3 DNA: TGTGCCAGCAGCTCCCAAGAGACCCAGTACTTC

V gene: TRBV28
D gene: .
clone size: .
CDR3 length: 18
J gene: TRBJ1-5
CDR3 protein: CASSFPFGGDYSNQPQHF
CDR3 DNA: TGTGCCAGCAGTTTTCCTTTCGGGGGTGATTATAGCAATCAGCCCCAGCATTTT

V gene: TRBV9
D gene: .
clone size: .
CDR3 length: 16
J gene: TRBJ1-5
CDR3 protein: CASSVDGLNGNQPQHF
CDR3 DNA: TGTGCCAGCAGCGTAGACGGACTAAACGGCAATCAGCCCCAGCATTTT

V gene: TRBV9
D gene: .
clone size: .
CDR3 length: 14
J gene: TRBJ2-5
CDR3 protein: CASSLQGGPGTQYF
CDR3 DNA: TGTGCCAGCAGCCTCCAGGGGGGCCCTGGGACCCAGTACTTC

V gene: TRBV11-2
D gene: .
clone size: many
CDR3 length: 15
J gene: TRBJ2-7
CDR3 protein: CASSFGLRGSYEQYF
CDR3 DNA: TGTGCCAGCAGCTTCGGACTACGCGGGTCTTACGAGCAGTACTTC

V gene: TRBV13
D gene: .
clone size: .
CDR3 length: 15
J gene: TRBJ2-7
CDR3 protein: CASSSDSGGDAEQYF
CDR3 DNA: TGTGCCAGCAGCTCCGACAGCGGCGGGGACGCGGAGCAGTACTTC

V gene: TRBV5-1
D gene: .
clone size: .
CDR3 length: 14
J gene: TRBJ1-5
CDR3 protein: CASSSGVANQPQHF
CDR3 DNA: TGCGCCAGCAGCTCAGGGGTTGCCAATCAGCCCCAGCATTTT

V gene: TRBV27
D gene: TRBD2
clone size: .
CDR3 length: 19
J gene: TRBJ2-1
CDR3 protein: CASRYRRSGSPLGNNEQFF
CDR3 DNA: TGTGCCAGCCGTTATCGAAGAAGCGGGAGCCCCCTTGGGAACAATGAGCAGTTCTTC

V gene: TRBV6-6
D gene: TRBD1
clone size: .
CDR3 length: 13
J gene: TRBJ2-5
CDR3 protein: CASTRQGRETQYF
CDR3 DNA: TGTGCCAGCACTAGACAGGGCCGGGAGACCCAGTACTTC

V gene: TRBV7-2
D gene: TRBD2
clone size: .
CDR3 length: 15
J gene: TRBJ2-1
CDR3 protein: CASNQRESSYNEQFF
CDR3 DNA: TGTGCCAGCAACCAGCGGGAGAGCTCCTACAATGAGCAGTTCTTC

V gene: TRBV4-2
D gene: .
clone size: many
CDR3 length: 14
J gene: TRBJ1-1
CDR3 protein: CASSQYLENTEAFF
CDR3 DNA: TGTGCCAGCAGCCAGTACCTAGAGAACACTGAAGCTTTCTTT

V gene: TRBV29-1
D gene: .
clone size: .
CDR3 length: 15
J gene: TRBJ2-5
CDR3 protein: CSVVNRAAQGETQYF
CDR3 DNA: TGCAGCGTTGTTAATAGGGCCGCCCAAGGAGAGACCCAGTACTTC

V gene: TRBV6-5
D gene: .
clone size: once
CDR3 length: 11
J gene: TRBJ2-5
CDR3 protein: CASSYTETQYF
CDR3 DNA: TGTGCCAGCAGTTACACAGAGACCCAGTACTTC

V gene: TRBV13
D gene: TRBD1
clone size: .
CDR3 length: 12
J gene: TRBJ2-3
CDR3 protein: CASSLDRATQYF
CDR3 DNA: TGTGCCAGCAGCTTGGACAGGGCTACGCAGTATTTT

V gene: TRBV29-1
D gene: .
clone size: .
CDR3 length: 13
J gene: TRBJ2-3
CDR3 protein: CSVVGEGVDTQYF
CDR3 DNA: TGCAGCGTTGTCGGGGAGGGGGTAGATACGCAGTATTTT

V gene: TRBV6-6
D gene: TRBD1
clone size: .
CDR3 length: 13
J gene: TRBJ1-4
CDR3 protein: CASRDREDEKLFF
CDR3 DNA: TGTGCCAGCCGGGACAGGGAGGATGAAAAACTGTTTTTT

V gene: TRBV5-6
D gene: .
clone size: .
CDR3 length: 15
J gene: TRBJ1-5
CDR3 protein: CASSFGITSNQPQHF
CDR3 DNA: TGTGCCAGCAGCTTTGGGATTACGAGCAATCAGCCCCAGCATTTT

V gene: TRBV5-4
D gene: TRBD2
clone size: .
CDR3 length: 14
J gene: TRBJ2-3
CDR3 protein: CASRTGGRADTQYF
CDR3 DNA: TGTGCCAGCAGGACGGGCGGGAGGGCCGATACGCAGTATTTT

V gene: TRBV2
D gene: .
clone size: .
CDR3 length: 15
J gene: TRBJ2-6
CDR3 protein: CASTEWGAGANVLTF
CDR3 DNA: TGTGCCAGCACTGAATGGGGCGCTGGGGCCAACGTCCTGACTTTC

V gene: TRBV19
D gene: .
clone size: .
CDR3 length: 17
J gene: TRBJ1-2
CDR3 protein: CASSPLYKGGEHYGYTF
CDR3 DNA: TGTGCCAGTAGTCCCCTGTATAAAGGGGGAGAGCACTATGGCTACACCTTC

V gene: TRBV28
D gene: .
clone size: few
CDR3 length: 12
J gene: TRBJ2-7
CDR3 protein: CASSFGRREQYF
CDR3 DNA: TGTGCCAGCAGTTTCGGCAGGCGGGAGCAGTACTTC

V gene: TRBV7-2
D gene: TRBD1
clone size: .
CDR3 length: 13
J gene: TRBJ1-2
CDR3 protein: CASSLEGALGYTF
CDR3 DNA: TGTGCCAGCAGCTTAGAGGGGGCGCTTGGCTACACCTTC

V gene: TRBV7-9
D gene: TRBD1
clone size: .
CDR3 length: 14
J gene: TRBJ1-1
CDR3 protein: CASSPGQGMTEAFF
CDR3 DNA: TGTGCCAGCAGCCCTGGACAGGGAATGACTGAAGCTTTCTTT

V gene: TRBV7-3
D gene: .
clone size: once
CDR3 length: 15
J gene: TRBJ2-3
CDR3 protein: CASSQQGLITDTQYF
CDR3 DNA: TGTGCCAGCAGCCAACAGGGCTTAATCACAGATACGCAGTATTTT

V gene: TRBV27
D gene: .
clone size: .
CDR3 length: 15
J gene: TRBJ2-7
CDR3 protein: CASKQSGIPSYEQYF
CDR3 DNA: TGTGCCAGCAAACAAAGCGGAATACCGTCCTACGAGCAGTACTTC